This passage covers 17 T cell receptor beta chains from one sample sequenced in a study of blood T cell repertoires in COVID-19. TCRdb keeps only in-frame clones here, not all; method: immunoSEQ multiplex PCR. The sample yields under 150,000 clones, around three quarters seen once. Input material: peripheral blood. These receptors came from a man between 60 and 75 years old with acute or convalescent COVID-19.

The chain recombines TRBV10-3 with TRBJ1-2, with a tentative D call TRBD1 (5 bases). The V end lost 0 bases, the J end lost 4 bases, and 9 bases lay between the germline ends. The CDR3 consists of 14 residues. Germline loops: CDR1 ENHRY, CDR2 SYGVKD. CDR3 residues: CAISESGEVYGYTF. In nucleotides, the CDR3 is TGTGCCATCAGTGAGTCGGGGGAGGTCTATGGCTACACCTTC.

The rearrangement links TRBV6-6 to TRBJ2-2; 11 bases map to TRBD2. The CDR3 contains 16 residues. J lost 5 bases, V lost 4 bases, and 6 bases had no gene match. Germline values: CDR1 MNHNY, CDR2 SVGAGI (reference sequence). The CDR3 sequence: CASSFPSGRSTGELFF. CDR3 DNA sequence: TGTGCCAGCAGTTTCCCTAGCGGGAGGTCTACCGGGGAGCTGTTTTTT.

In this sample, this clone turned up once. V gene TRBV5-1 combines with J gene TRBJ2-6, with 9 bases matching TRBD1. The germline V gene encodes CDR1 SGHRS and CDR2 YFSETQ. V was clipped by 0 bases and J by 1 base; unmatched bases: 8. CDR3 length: 19 amino acids. This chain's CDR3 is CASSLGDRVLLSGANVLTF. CDR3 bases: TGCGCCAGCAGCTTGGGGGACAGGGTGTTATTATCTGGGGCCAACGTCCTGACTTTC. Full variable domain (remainder filled in from reference TRBV5-1 and TRBJ2-6): KAGVTQTPRYLIKTRGQQVTLSCSPISGHRSVSWYQQTPGQGLQFLFEYFSETQRNKGNFPGRFSGRQFSNSRSEMNVSTLELGDSALYLCASSLGDRVLLSGANVLTFGAGSRLTVL.

The rearrangement links TRBV28 to TRBJ1-5; 8 bases fit TRBD1. CDR1 MDHEN and CDR2 SYDVKM come from the germline V gene. This CDR3 region has 14 residues. V dropped 7 bases and J dropped 6; count of bases not matched to a gene: 8. The DNA of the CDR3 is TGTGCCAGCACCGCCGGGACAGGATTTCAGCCCCAGCATTTT. This encodes CASTAGTGFQPQHF.

The V gene is TRBV28, the J gene TRBJ2-1, with TRBD2 matching 11 bases. This CDR3 contains 16 residues. Germline CDR1 is MDHEN and CDR2 is SYDVKM. V trimming: 1 base; J trimming: 7 bases; junction bases outside the gene matches: 6. The CDR3 DNA is TGTGCCAGCAGTTTATCTTTTAGCGGGAGGGGGAATGAGCAGTTCTTC. Translating gives CASSLSFSGRGNEQFF.

This chain links TRBV4-3 with TRBJ2-1; a possible D gene is TRBD2 (5 bases). The CDR3 is 12 residues long. CDR1 is LGHNA and CDR2 is YSLEER in the germline V gene. V gave up 4 bases and J gave up 10 bases, with 11 bases separating them. CDR3 DNA sequence: TGCGCCAGCAGCCGCTTTGGCGGGGAGCAGTTCTTC. Protein sequence: CASSRFGGEQFF.

This clone was seen a single time. The CDR3 protein is CASSRGLTPFRHGYTF. In nucleotides, the CDR3 is TGTGCCAGCAGCCGGGGTCTCACCCCTTTTAGACATGGCTACACCTTC. The chain recombines TRBV2 with TRBJ1-2; D not resolved. V lost 6 bases and J lost 6, with 23 bases in between. CDR3 length equals 16 residues. CDR1 and CDR2 (germline): SNHLY, FYNNEI.

The chain links TRBV28 to TRBJ1-1; D possibly corresponds to TRBD1 (5 bases). The germline CDR1 and CDR2 sequences are MDHEN and SYDVKM. The CDR3 extends over 15 amino acids. V lost 5 bases and J 3 bases, leaving 16 bases between the germline ends. The CDR3 DNA reads as TGTGCCAGCAGTGCGCTCAGGGCACGCTACACTGAAGCTTTCTTT. It translates to CASSALRARYTEAFF.

V and J are TRBV19 and TRBJ1-5; D is possibly TRBD1 (6 bases). Trimming shortened V by 2 bases and J by 8 bases, and 31 bases separated the two germline ends. Germline V lookup: CDR1 LNHDA, CDR2 SQIVND (reference sequence). The CDR3 runs 20 residues. The CDR3 coding sequence is TGTGCCAGTAGTATATCCACTGGGGGGGCGCGAGGCTCCTTCCTTAAGCCCCAGCATTTT. The encoded protein is CASSISTGGARGSFLKPQHF.

The chain has TRBV3-1 (or the pseudogene TRBV3-2) and TRBJ2-3, with 7 bases matching TRBD1. The CDR3 is 15 residues long. Germline V gives CDR1 LGHDT, CDR2 YNNKEL (reference sequence). J gave up 1 base and V 1 base, and 2 bases lay outside the gene matches. The CDR3 DNA follows: TGTGCCAGCAGCCAAGCCGGGACAGGCACAGATACGCAGTATTTT. Amino acid sequence: CASSQAGTGTDTQYF.

Many counts were recorded for this clone. The chain combines TRBV28 with TRBJ2-7, with D maybe TRBD1 (5 bases). The V gene's germline CDR1 is MDHEN and CDR2 SYDVKM. The CDR3 extends over 15 amino acids. Trimming pared 5 bases from V and 5 bases from J, leaving 19 bases between. The chain's CDR3 is CASSPNTGFSNEQYF. The CDR3 DNA reads as TGTGCCAGCAGTCCAAATACAGGTTTTTCCAACGAGCAGTACTTC. Based on the CDR3 plus reference TRBV28 and TRBJ2-7, the full variable domain is DVKVTQSSRYLVKRTGEKVFLECVQDMDHENMFWYRQDPGLGLRLIYFSYDVKMKEKGDIPEGYSVSREKKERFSLILESASTNQTSMYLCASSPNTGFSNEQYFGPGTRLTVT.

This clone was counted a few times. The chain recombines TRBV12-3 or TRBV12-4 with TRBJ1-4, with D possibly matching TRBD1 (5 bases). The CDR3 sequence is 11 residues long. The V end was cut by 8 bases, the J end by 8 bases, with 9 bases between. The chain's CDR3 is CASSKGEKLFF. The CDR3 nucleotides read TGTGCCAGCTCTAAGGGGGAAAAACTGTTTTTT.

This sequence joins TRBV19 and TRBJ1-4, with 8 bases aligning to TRBD1. CDR1 and CDR2 (germline): LNHDA, SQIVND (reference sequence). The CDR3 loop spans 14 amino acids. After removal of 7 bases from V and 14 bases from J, the junction contained 15 bases not matched to a gene. In nucleotides, the CDR3 is TGTGCCAGTAATCCAGACAGGGGCAGAAGAAGGCTGTTTTTT. Residues: CASNPDRGRRRLFF.

This sequence joins TRBV5-1 and TRBJ1-2; 7 nucleotides agree with TRBD1. This CDR3 contains 13 residues. Trimming at V came to 4 bases and at J to 4 bases, leaving 4 bases not matched to a gene. The germline V gene has CDR1 SGHRS and CDR2 YFSETQ. The CDR3 nucleotides read TGCGCCAGCAGCAGTTCAGGGGGCTATGGCTACACCTTC. This codes for CASSSSGGYGYTF. Filled out from reference TRBV5-1 and TRBJ1-2, the complete variable domain reads KAGVTQTPRYLIKTRGQQVTLSCSPISGHRSVSWYQQTPGQGLQFLFEYFSETQRNKGNFPGRFSGRQFSNSRSEMNVSTLELGDSALYLCASSSSGGYGYTFGSGTRLTVV.

This chain uses TRBV3-1 (or the pseudogene TRBV3-2) with TRBJ1-1, with TRBD1 matching 9 bases. Germline assignment: CDR1 LGHDT and CDR2 YNNKEL (reference sequence). V lost 6 bases to trimming and J lost 11 bases; unmatched junction nucleotides: 10. This CDR3 has 13 residues. The CDR3 DNA follows: TGTGCCAGCAGACTCGGGACAGGGTTTCCCGCTTTCTTT. Residues: CASRLGTGFPAFF.

This clone was observed once. The rearrangement joins TRBV5-1 to TRBJ2-3; 7 positions match TRBD2. The CDR3 has 14 residues. CDR1 and CDR2 (germline): SGHRS, YFSETQ. Trimming removed 5 bases from V and 2 bases from J; junction bases left unmatched: 5. CDR3 nucleotides: TGCGCCAGCAGTGGCGGGAGCGCCACAGATACGCAGTATTTT. It codes for CASSGGSATDTQYF.

V gene TRBV7-8 combines with J gene TRBJ1-1; D gene unclear. This CDR3 has 13 amino acids. CDR1 SGHVS and CDR2 FQNEAQ come from the germline V gene. The V and J ends lost 5 bases and 5 bases respectively, with 12 bases between them. The CDR3 loop reads CASSPAISTEAFF. In DNA, the CDR3 is TGTGCCAGCAGCCCAGCAATCTCTACTGAAGCTTTCTTT.